Following are 28 T cell receptor beta chains from one sample sequenced in a study of T cell repertoires in cytomegalovirus infection. Each CDR3 protein gets one entry after TCRdb re-called the reads with MiXCR. The top ten hold about 14% of the sample, which has some 920,000 distinct CDR3 sequences, around 30% seen once. Their cognate antigens are unknown. Sequencing was performed on cultured CD8+ T cells from PBMCs, taken from culture after CMV antigen stimulation. The receptors shown here come from a human donor in good health (CMV status not recorded). Some clones in this sample may be carry-over from other donors' samples.

This clonotype occurred a few times. The chain is built from TRBV12-3 or TRBV12-4 and TRBJ1-1; D call uncertain. V was cut by 2 bases and J by 1 base, with 17 bases left in between. This CDR3 contains 17 residues. This CDR3 is CASSLLKLNLENTEAFF. CDR3 sequence (DNA): TGTGCCAGCAGTTTACTCAAATTGAATCTGGAGAACACTGAAGCTTTCTTT.

The rearrangement joins TRBV7-6 to TRBJ2-2, with 14 nucleotides matching TRBD2. Germline CDR1 reads SGHVS; CDR2 reads FNYEAQ. V was pared by 5 bases and J by 2 bases, with 7 bases of the junction left unmatched. The CDR3 totals 18 residues. The CDR3 loop is CASSPRTSGGHNTGELFF. CDR3 DNA sequence: TGTGCCAGCAGCCCCCGGACTAGCGGGGGGCACAACACCGGGGAGCTGTTTTTT. Combining the CDR3 with reference TRBV7-6 and TRBJ2-2 gives the whole variable domain GAGVSQSPRYKVTKRGQDVALRCDPISGHVSLYWYRQALGQGPEFLTYFNYEAQQDKSGLPNDRFSAERPEGSISTLTIQRTEQRDSAMYRCASSPRTSGGHNTGELFFGEGSRLTVL.

This chain connects TRBV12-3 or TRBV12-4 to TRBJ2-2; D tentatively fits TRBD1 or TRBD2 (6 bases each). The CDR3 has 16 amino acids. V lost 8 bases, J lost 5 bases, and 21 bases lay in between. CDR3: CASRPPAGEETGELFF. The DNA for the CDR3 is TGTGCCAGCCGTCCTCCGGCAGGGGAGGAAACCGGGGAGCTGTTTTTT.

This clonotype has ten or more counts. The chain has TRBV7-6 and TRBJ2-3; no definite D call. The ends were cut back, 2 bases at V and 0 bases at J, with 15 bases in the middle. The CDR3 sequence is 17 residues long. Germline lookup yields CDR1 SGHVS and CDR2 FNYEAQ. The CDR3 DNA is TGTGCCAGCAGCTTAATCTGGGTGCCGCAGAGCACAGATACGCAGTATTTT. Translating gives CASSLIWVPQSTDTQYF.

This clonotype was seen a few times. The J gene is TRBJ1-1, the V gene TRBV27, with a tentative D call TRBD1 (5 bases). Germline lookup yields CDR1 MNHEY and CDR2 SMNVEV (reference sequence). The length of the CDR3 is 16 residues. Between the trimmed V and J ends, which lost 6 bases and 5 bases, there was a span of 22 bases. The CDR3 nucleotides read TGTGCCAGCAGCGCTAGGGCAGGGAAGGTGAGAACTGAAGCTTTCTTT. Amino acids: CASSARAGKVRTEAFF.

The V gene is TRBV6-2 or TRBV6-3, the J gene TRBJ1-1, with D tentatively TRBD1 (5 bases). V was shortened by 5 bases and J by 5 bases, with 15 bases between the two germline ends. The germline V gene has CDR1 MNHEY and CDR2 SVGEGT. The CDR3 sequence is 14 residues long. CDR3 sequence reads: CASSPPGTRTEAFF. The DNA of the CDR3 is TGTGCCAGCAGTCCGCCCGGGACGCGGACTGAAGCTTTCTTT.

The V and J genes are TRBV14 and TRBJ2-1; D remains ambiguous. This CDR3 region has 15 residues. With 1 base removed from V and 2 bases from J, the gap between germline ends came to 9 bases. CDR1 is SGHDN, CDR2 FVKESK, per germline. The CDR3 loop is CASSQGPVTYNEQFF. The DNA of the CDR3 is TGTGCCAGCAGCCAAGGTCCCGTGACCTACAATGAGCAGTTCTTC.

This clonotype was seen a few times. The CDR3 sequence is CASSYRAPSSTDTQYF. The CDR3 DNA follows: TGTGCCAGCAGCTACAGGGCCCCTTCTAGCACAGATACGCAGTATTTT. The rearrangement links TRBV7-9 to TRBJ2-3, with D possibly TRBD1 on 6 matching bases. Trimming cost V 4 bases and J 0 bases, with 14 bases left between them. The CDR3 consists of 16 residues. Germline V gene data show CDR1 as SEHNR and CDR2 as FQNEAQ (reference sequence).

This clonotype was seen only a few times. This sequence joins TRBV14 and TRBJ1-2; D is unclear. The germline V and J ends were trimmed by 2 bases and 6 bases, with 13 bases remaining between them. The CDR3 sequence is 14 residues long. CDR1 and CDR2 from the germline V gene are SGHDN and FVKESK. In nucleotides, the CDR3 is TGTGCCAGCAGCCAAATTACAGACTGGCATGGCTACACCTTC. It codes for CASSQITDWHGYTF.

As for this clonotype: A single base separates this from a much larger clone, so it may be a read error. The chain joins TRBV5-1 to TRBJ2-3, with D perhaps matching TRBD2 (5 bases). V lost 6 bases and J lost 0, with 11 bases in between. The CDR3 consists of 14 residues. Germline-derived CDR1 and CDR2 are SGHRS and YFSETQ. The chain's CDR3 is CASKAGPSTDTQYF. CDR3 DNA sequence: TGCGCCAGCAAGGCGGGCCCTAGCACAGATACGCAGTATTTT.

In this sample, this clonotype turned up a few times. The chain uses TRBV5-6 and TRBJ1-1; a weak D match, TRBD1 (5 bases). The CDR3 runs 15 residues. V gave up 0 bases and J gave up 1 base, with 10 bases separating them. Germline V CDR1 and CDR2: SGHDT, YYEEEE. The CDR3 sequence is CASSLARQRNTEAFF. DNA of the CDR3: TGTGCCAGCAGCTTGGCCCGACAGCGGAACACTGAAGCTTTCTTT.

The chain has TRBV12-3 or TRBV12-4 and TRBJ1-1, with 10 bases that match TRBD1. This CDR3 contains 15 residues. V shed 6 bases and J 7 bases; nucleotides not matched to a gene: 11. Here the CDR3 DNA reads TGTGCCAGCAGCGCGACAGGGGGCCTGCCAGGTGAAGCTTTCTTT. Its translation is CASSATGGLPGEAFF.

CDR3 bases: TGTGCCATCACTGGGGACAGGGATGGCTACACCTTC. Translated, it gives CAITGDRDGYTF. This sequence joins TRBV10-3 and TRBJ1-2, with TRBD1 matching over 9 bases. CDR1 and CDR2 (germline): ENHRY, SYGVKD. The CDR3 length is 12 residues. The V segment lost 7 bases and the J segment 6 bases; nucleotides outside the gene matches: 3.

This clonotype was detected only once. This chain uses TRBV23-1 with TRBJ2-1; perhaps TRBD1 as D (5 bases). TRBV23-1 is given ORF status, its function remaining uncertain. The CDR3 consists of 15 residues. Trimming took 4 bases from V and 2 from J, leaving 12 bases between them. CDR3 residues: CASSLGQSTYNEQFF. The CDR3 DNA reads as TGCGCCAGCAGTCTTGGACAATCCACCTACAATGAGCAGTTCTTC.

This clonotype was observed a few times. The genes are TRBV12-3 or TRBV12-4 and TRBJ1-1, with 7 bases matching TRBD1. The length of the CDR3 is 13 residues. The J segment lost 7 bases and the V segment lost 5 bases, leaving 7 bases of the junction unmatched. The CDR3 region has the DNA TGTGCCAGCAGTCCAGGGGGTAAGGTTGAAGCTTTCTTT. Its translation: CASSPGGKVEAFF.

The gene calls are TRBV29-1 and TRBJ1-1; D not certain. Trimming cost V 7 bases and J 10 bases, with 10 bases left between them. The germline V gene encodes CDR1 SQVTM and CDR2 ANQGSEA. The CDR3 covers 9 residues. CDR3 nucleotide sequence: TGCAGCGACATCCGGGGAGCTTTCTTT. Encoded protein: CSDIRGAFF.

The chain carries TRBV20-1 and TRBJ2-7; tentatively, D is TRBD2 (5 bases). The germline V gene encodes CDR1 DFQATT and CDR2 SNEGSKA (reference sequence). There are 15 residues in the CDR3. V was clipped by 4 bases and J by 3 bases, with 19 bases between them. The chain's CDR3 is CSANRAEGIVYEQYF. For the CDR3, the DNA is TGCAGTGCTAACCGGGCTGAGGGTATCGTCTACGAGCAGTACTTC.

This clonotype has just a few counts. This chain's CDR3 is CASSPGGGSGNTIYF. The CDR3, as DNA: TGTGCCAGCAGTCCCGGGGGGGGCTCTGGAAACACCATATATTTT. The V gene is TRBV27, the J gene TRBJ1-3; TRBD1 might be the D (5 bases). The CDR3 runs 15 residues. Trimming pared 5 bases from V and 0 bases from J, leaving 11 bases between. Per germline, CDR1 MNHEY and CDR2 SMNVEV (reference sequence).

This clonotype was picked up a small number of times. This chain joins TRBV7-9 and TRBJ2-7, with 9 bases lining up with TRBD1. The CDR3 runs 14 residues. J lost 5 bases, V lost 6 bases, and 8 bases had no gene match. The germline V gene encodes CDR1 SEHNR and CDR2 FQNEAQ (reference sequence). CDR3 nucleotide sequence: TGTGCCAGCAGAAGGGACAGGGATTATCACGAGCAGTACTTC. Encoded protein: CASRRDRDYHEQYF.

In its sample, this clonotype was seen many times. The J gene is TRBJ1-2, the V gene TRBV12-3 or TRBV12-4, with 7 bases matching TRBD1. This CDR3 comprises 15 residues. Germline trimming cut 5 bases from V and 2 bases from J; bases unmatched to any gene: 8. The CDR3 sequence is CASSLDRVRNYGYTF. For the CDR3, the DNA is TGTGCCAGCAGTCTCGACAGGGTGAGGAACTATGGCTACACCTTC.

Details on this clonotype: This may arise from a read error, as a much more abundant clone is one base away. CDR3 DNA: TGTGCCAACAGCGCAAGACAGGGGGCGCTGGAGACCCAGTACTTC. Protein product: CANSARQGALETQYF. The gene calls are TRBV7-9 and TRBJ2-5; 10 nucleotides agree with TRBD1. The length of the CDR3 is 15 residues. The V gene's germline CDR1 is SEHNR and CDR2 FQNEAQ (reference sequence). Looking up the rest from reference TRBV7-9 and TRBJ2-5 gives the full variable domain: DTGVSQNPRHKITKRGQNVTFRCDPISEHNRLYWYRQTLGQGPEFLTYFQNEAQLEKSRLLSDRFSAERPKGSFSTLEIQRTEQGDSAMYLCANSARQGALETQYFGPGTRLLVL.

This clonotype was counted a few times. The chain couples TRBV20-1 to TRBJ1-2; a possible D gene is TRBD1 (5 bases). Per the germline V gene, CDR1 is DFQATT and CDR2 is SNEGSKA (reference sequence). Trimming left V 1 base short and J 11 bases short, with 14 bases between. The CDR3 contains 12 residues. Written as DNA, the CDR3 is TGCAGTGCTAGAGCCCCCGGGGGGTTGTACACCTTC. This encodes CSARAPGGLYTF.

This clonotype was recorded only once. The J gene is TRBJ2-1, the V gene TRBV19, with no clear D. V was pared by 4 bases and J by 0 bases, with 10 bases between. Germline values: CDR1 LNHDA, CDR2 SQIVND (reference sequence). The CDR3 totals 15 residues. Here the CDR3 DNA reads TGTGCCAGTAGTACCTTCCCGTCCTCCTACAATGAGCAGTTCTTC. Amino acid sequence: CASSTFPSSYNEQFF.

V usage is TRBV28 and J usage is TRBJ2-7; TRBD1 might be the D (6 bases). This CDR3 is built from 13 residues. With 3 bases removed from V and 6 bases from J, the gap between germline ends came to 12 bases. The germline gives CDR1 MDHEN, CDR2 SYDVKM. The DNA for the CDR3 is TGTGCCAGCAGTTTCCTACAGGGTCGCGAGCAGTACGTC. This translates into CASSFLQGREQYV.

V and J are TRBV6-2 or TRBV6-3 and TRBJ1-2; unclear D gene. Trimming cost V 5 bases and J 3 bases, with 13 bases left between them. The CDR3 runs 14 residues. The germline V gene encodes CDR1 MNHEY and CDR2 SVGEGT. This CDR3 is CASSLLGSDYGYTF. The CDR3 nucleotides read TGTGCCAGCAGTCTCCTTGGCTCCGACTATGGCTACACCTTC.

The rearrangement uses TRBV2 and TRBJ2-1; 8 nucleotides agree with TRBD2. CDR1 is SNHLY and CDR2 is FYNNEI in the germline V gene. The CDR3 length is 17 residues. Trimming cost V 6 bases and J 0 bases; bases outside gene matches: 10. CDR3 loop: CASRDPLAGRSYNEQFF. CDR3 coding DNA: TGTGCCAGCAGAGATCCTTTAGCGGGGCGCTCCTACAATGAGCAGTTCTTC.

The V gene is TRBV12-5, the J gene TRBJ1-5; no definite D call. The V end was cut by 1 base, the J end by 5 bases, with 6 bases between. From germline, CDR1 is LGHNT and CDR2 FRNRAP. This CDR3 region has 13 residues. This CDR3 reads CASGLGRYQPQHF. Written as DNA, the CDR3 is TGTGCTAGTGGTTTGGGCAGATATCAGCCCCAGCATTTT.

The chain combines TRBV7-9 with TRBJ2-2; D uncertain. Deletions cut 5 bases from V and 6 bases from J, with 10 bases between. CDR1 is SEHNR and CDR2 is FQNEAQ in the germline V gene (reference sequence). This CDR3 region has 13 residues. The CDR3 is CASSPPMSGELFF. CDR3 in DNA: TGTGCCAGCAGCCCCCCGATGTCCGGGGAGCTGTTTTTT.